These T cell receptor beta chains were read from a single sample in a study of shared clonotypes between healthy human individuals. Data came from immunoSEQ multiplex PCR; TCRdb stores just in-frame clones and leaves some out. The sample lists around 2.3 million clones; around 95% were seen once. Sequencing was performed on naive CD4+ T cells sorted from blood. The receptor set was obtained from a man aged 18 to 29 in good health. CDR3s include the opening cysteine and the closing phenylalanine or tryptophan. The D gene is left open where the match is weak.

>TRBV11-1|TRBJ1-2|-
TGTGCCAGCAGCTTACGCGGGACGGATGGCTACACCTTC
CASSLRGTDGYTF
>TRBV6-1|TRBJ2-1|-
TGTGCCACTAGAAATTCGGGCCATGAGCAGTTCTTC
CATRNSGHEQFF
>TRBV20-1|TRBJ1-6|-
TGCAGTGCTAGTGGATTGGGCGCTCTCCACTTT
CSASGLGALHF
>TRBV2|TRBJ2-5|-
TGTGCCAGCAGGTCAGAGACCCAGTACTTC
CASRSETQYF
>TRBV6-5|TRBJ1-1|TRBD1
TGTGCCAGCAGTTACCCCAGGGGGGGTGTGAACACTGAAGCTTTCTTT
CASSYPRGGVNTEAFF
>TRBV19|TRBJ1-6|-
TGTGCCAGTAGTCTCAACCCCTATAATTCACCCCTCCACTTT
CASSLNPYNSPLHF
>TRBV4-1|TRBJ1-1|-
TGCGCCAGCAGCCAAGTCCGGGGCACTGAAGCTTTCTTT
CASSQVRGTEAFF
>TRBV7-8|TRBJ1-3|-
TGTGCCAGCAGCTGGGACGGGAGCTCTGGAAACACCATATATTTT
CASSWDGSSGNTIYF
>TRBV5-1|TRBJ2-5|TRBD2
TGCGCCAGCAGTAGTAGCGGGGGGGTAGAGACCCAGTACTTC
CASSSSGGVETQYF
>TRBV30|TRBJ1-2|-
TGTGCCTGGAGTCGGGGAGGGGAAGTCTATGGCTACACCTTC
CAWSRGGEVYGYTF
>TRBV9|TRBJ2-3|TRBD2
TGTGCCAGCAGCCCGCGGGCTAGCGGGAGCATTCCAGATACGCAGTATTTT
CASSPRASGSIPDTQYF
>TRBV18|TRBJ2-2|-
TGTGCCAGCTCACCACCGTATGCGAAAAACACCGGGGAGCTGTTTTTT
CASSPPYAKNTGELFF
>TRBV10-2|TRBJ1-3|-
TGCGCCAGCAAAGTCGGCTCTGGAAACACCATATATTTT
CASKVGSGNTIYF
>TRBV2|TRBJ2-1|-
TGTGCCAGCAACCCTGGACCGAGCGATGAGCAGTTCTTC
CASNPGPSDEQFF
>TRBV14|TRBJ2-7|TRBD2
TGTGCCAGCAGCCACCTGGGACTAGCGGGGGCCTACGAGCAGTACTTC
CASSHLGLAGAYEQYF
>TRBV5-1|TRBJ2-3|TRBD2
TGCGCCAGCAGCTTGGCTAGCGGGGGACTCACAGATACGCAGTATTTT
CASSLASGGLTDTQYF
>TRBV10-1|TRBJ2-3|-
TGCGCCACCTCCTGGGGGGGGCCCACAGATACGCAGTATTTT
CATSWGGPTDTQYF
>TRBV15|TRBJ2-1|TRBD1
TGTGCCACCAGCAAAGAACAGGGGCAGGGTCTGCAGTTCTTC
CATSKEQGQGLQFF
>TRBV9|TRBJ2-2|-
TGTGCCAGCAGTAGCGACACGGACACCGGGGAGCTGTTTTTT
CASSSDTDTGELFF
>TRBV9|TRBJ2-7|-
TGTGCCAGCGGTAGGCAATTCAACGAGCAGTACTTC
CASGRQFNEQYF
>TRBV5-1|TRBJ2-1|TRBD1
TGCGCCAGCAGCAGAATACCCGGGACAGGGTGGAATGAGCAGTTCTTC
CASSRIPGTGWNEQFF
>TRBV29-1|TRBJ1-1|-
TGCAGCGTTGAAATACAGGAGACTGAAGCTTTCTTT
CSVEIQETEAFF
>TRBV5-1|TRBJ1-5|TRBD1
TGCGCCAGCAGCTCCGGACAGGGCAGCAATCAGCCCCAGCATTTT
CASSSGQGSNQPQHF
>TRBV6-5|TRBJ1-6|-
TGTGCCAGCAGGCAGGGAGGGGACGGGACACCCCTCCACTTT
CASRQGGDGTPLHF